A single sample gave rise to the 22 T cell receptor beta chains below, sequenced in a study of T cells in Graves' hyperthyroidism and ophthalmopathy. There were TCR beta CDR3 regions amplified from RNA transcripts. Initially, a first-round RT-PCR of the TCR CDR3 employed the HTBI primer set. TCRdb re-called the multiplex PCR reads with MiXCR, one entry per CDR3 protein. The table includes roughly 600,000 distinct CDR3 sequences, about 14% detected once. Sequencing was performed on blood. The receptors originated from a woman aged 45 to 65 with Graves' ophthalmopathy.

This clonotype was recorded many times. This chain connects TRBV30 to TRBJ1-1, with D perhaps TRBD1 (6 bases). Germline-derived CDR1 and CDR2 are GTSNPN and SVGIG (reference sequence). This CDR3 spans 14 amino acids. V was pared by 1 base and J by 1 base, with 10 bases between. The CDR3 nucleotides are TGTGCCTGGAGTGGGATGGGACAGAACACTGAAGCTTTCTTT. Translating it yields CAWSGMGQNTEAFF.

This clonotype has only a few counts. The CDR3 coding sequence is TGTGCCACCCAGGACACGAACACCGGGGAGCTGTTTTTT. It specifies CATQDTNTGELFF. The chain recombines TRBV24-1 with TRBJ2-2; weak D call: TRBD1 (5 bases). This CDR3 contains 13 residues. Germline V gene sequence: CDR1 KGHDR, CDR2 SFDVKD. With 9 bases removed from V and 0 bases from J, the gap between germline ends came to 7 bases.

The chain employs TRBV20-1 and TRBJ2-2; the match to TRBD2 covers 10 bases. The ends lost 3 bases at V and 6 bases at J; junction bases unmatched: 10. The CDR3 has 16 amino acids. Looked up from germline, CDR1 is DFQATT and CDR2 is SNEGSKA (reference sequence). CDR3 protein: CSASRGGLATPGELFF. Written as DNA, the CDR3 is TGCAGTGCTAGTAGAGGGGGACTAGCGACCCCCGGGGAGCTGTTTTTT.

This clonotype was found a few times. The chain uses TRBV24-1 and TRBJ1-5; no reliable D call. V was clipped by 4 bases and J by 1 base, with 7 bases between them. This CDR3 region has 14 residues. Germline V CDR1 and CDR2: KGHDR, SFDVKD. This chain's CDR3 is CATSEDGSNQPQHF. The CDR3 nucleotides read TGTGCCACCAGTGAGGACGGAAGCAATCAGCCCCAGCATTTT.

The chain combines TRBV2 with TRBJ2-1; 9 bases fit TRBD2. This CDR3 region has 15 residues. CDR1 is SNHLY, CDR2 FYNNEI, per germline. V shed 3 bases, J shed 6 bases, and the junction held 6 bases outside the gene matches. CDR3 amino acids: CASSDASGRFNEQFF. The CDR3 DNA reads TGTGCCAGCAGTGATGCGAGCGGGAGGTTCAATGAGCAGTTCTTC.

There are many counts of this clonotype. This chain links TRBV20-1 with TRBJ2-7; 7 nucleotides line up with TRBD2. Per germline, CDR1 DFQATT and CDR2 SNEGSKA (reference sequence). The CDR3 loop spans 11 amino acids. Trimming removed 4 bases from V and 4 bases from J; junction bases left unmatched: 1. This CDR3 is CSATSGYEQYF. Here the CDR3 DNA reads TGCAGTGCTACTAGCGGATACGAGCAGTACTTC.

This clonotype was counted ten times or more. CDR3 in DNA: TGTGCCACCAGTGACTCGCTAGGGGGAGAGACCCAGTACTTC. This encodes CATSDSLGGETQYF. The V gene is TRBV24-1, the J gene TRBJ2-5, with TRBD1 as a possible D gene (6 bases). V lost 4 bases, J lost 4 bases, and 12 bases lay in between. CDR3 size: 14 residues. In germline, CDR1 is KGHDR, CDR2 SFDVKD.

The CDR3 bases are TGTGCCAGCAGCCCACGGGGACGCTTTAAGCACGAGCAGTACTTC. This translates into CASSPRGRFKHEQYF. The chain has TRBV6-2 or TRBV6-3 and TRBJ2-7; D could derive from TRBD1 or TRBD2 (5 bases each). This CDR3 is built from 15 residues. The V end was cut by 6 bases, the J end by 5 bases, with 20 bases between. Germline V gene sequence: CDR1 MNHEY, CDR2 SVGEGT.

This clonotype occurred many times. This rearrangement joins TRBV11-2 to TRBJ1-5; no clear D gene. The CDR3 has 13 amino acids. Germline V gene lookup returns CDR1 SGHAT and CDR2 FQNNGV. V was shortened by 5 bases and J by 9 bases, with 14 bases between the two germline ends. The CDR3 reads CASSQDSVGPQHF. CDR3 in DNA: TGTGCCAGCAGCCAAGACTCCGTCGGGCCCCAGCATTTT.

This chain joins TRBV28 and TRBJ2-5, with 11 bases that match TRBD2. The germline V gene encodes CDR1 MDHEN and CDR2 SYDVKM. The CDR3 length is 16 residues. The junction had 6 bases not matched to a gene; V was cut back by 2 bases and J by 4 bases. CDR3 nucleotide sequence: TGTGCCAGCAGTTTAGTACTAGCGGGAGAGGGAGAGACCCAGTACTTC. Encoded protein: CASSLVLAGEGETQYF.

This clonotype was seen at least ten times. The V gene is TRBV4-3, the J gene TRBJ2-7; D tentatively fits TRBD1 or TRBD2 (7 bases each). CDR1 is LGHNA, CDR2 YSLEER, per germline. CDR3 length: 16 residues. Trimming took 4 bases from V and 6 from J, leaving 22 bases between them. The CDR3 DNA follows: TGCGCCAGCAGCCCCTCAGCGGGACAGTACGAACCCGAGCAGTACTTC. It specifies CASSPSAGQYEPEQYF.

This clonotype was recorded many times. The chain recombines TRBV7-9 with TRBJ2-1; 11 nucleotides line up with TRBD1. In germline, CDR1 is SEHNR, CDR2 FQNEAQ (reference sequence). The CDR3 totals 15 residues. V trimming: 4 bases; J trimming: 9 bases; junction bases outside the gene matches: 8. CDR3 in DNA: TGTGCCAGCAGCTCCCCTACGGGACAGGGGGTTGAGCAGTTCTTC. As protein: CASSSPTGQGVEQFF.

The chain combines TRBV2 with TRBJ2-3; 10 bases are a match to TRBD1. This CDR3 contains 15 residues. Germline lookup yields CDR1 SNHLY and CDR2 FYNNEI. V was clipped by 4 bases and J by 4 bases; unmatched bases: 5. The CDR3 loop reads CASSAGQGISDTQYF. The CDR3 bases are TGTGCCAGCAGTGCGGGACAGGGGATATCAGATACGCAGTATTTT.

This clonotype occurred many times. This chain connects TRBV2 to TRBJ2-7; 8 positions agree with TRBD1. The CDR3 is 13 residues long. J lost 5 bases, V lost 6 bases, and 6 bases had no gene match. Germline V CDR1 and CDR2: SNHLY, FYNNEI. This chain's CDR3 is CASSQDRAHEQYF. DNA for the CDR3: TGTGCCAGCAGCCAGGACAGGGCACACGAGCAGTACTTC.

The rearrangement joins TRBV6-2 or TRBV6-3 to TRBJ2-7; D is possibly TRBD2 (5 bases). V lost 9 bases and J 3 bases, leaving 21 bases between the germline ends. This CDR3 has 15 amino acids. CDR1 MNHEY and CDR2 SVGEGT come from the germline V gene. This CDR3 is CASGGPPSWSYEQYF. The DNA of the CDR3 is TGTGCCAGTGGAGGACCGCCGAGTTGGAGCTACGAGCAGTACTTC.

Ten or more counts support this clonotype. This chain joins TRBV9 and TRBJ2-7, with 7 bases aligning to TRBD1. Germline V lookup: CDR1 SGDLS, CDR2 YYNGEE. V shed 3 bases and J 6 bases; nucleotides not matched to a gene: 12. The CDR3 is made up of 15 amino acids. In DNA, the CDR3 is TGTGCCAGCAGCGCCTTAGACAGGGAAGTTCCCGAGCAGTACTTC. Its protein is CASSALDREVPEQYF.

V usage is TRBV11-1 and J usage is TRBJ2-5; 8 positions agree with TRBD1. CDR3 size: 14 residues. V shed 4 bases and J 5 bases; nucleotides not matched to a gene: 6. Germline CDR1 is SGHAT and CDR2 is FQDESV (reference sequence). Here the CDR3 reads CASSSWTGWETQYF. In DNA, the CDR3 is TGTGCCAGCAGCTCTTGGACAGGGTGGGAGACCCAGTACTTC.

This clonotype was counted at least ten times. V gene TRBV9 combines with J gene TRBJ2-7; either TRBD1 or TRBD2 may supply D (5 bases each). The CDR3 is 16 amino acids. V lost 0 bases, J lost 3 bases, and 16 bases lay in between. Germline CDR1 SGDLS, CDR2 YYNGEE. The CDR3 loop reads CASSVGPPGTNYEQYF. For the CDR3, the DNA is TGTGCCAGCAGCGTAGGCCCCCCCGGGACCAACTACGAGCAGTACTTC.

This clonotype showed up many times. CDR3 DNA sequence: TGTGCCAGCAGCTCGCTGCACCGGGACTTCACCTACGAGCAGTACTTC. It yields the protein CASSSLHRDFTYEQYF. V usage is TRBV7-2 and J usage is TRBJ2-7, with a weak D call TRBD2 (6 bases). Germline V gene data show CDR1 as SGHTA and CDR2 as FQGNSA. This CDR3 has 16 amino acids. V was trimmed by 4 bases and J by 2 bases, leaving 18 bases between them. The whole variable domain, remainder taken from reference TRBV7-2 and TRBJ2-7, is GAGVSQSPSNKVTEKGKDVELRCDPISGHTALYWYRQSLGQGLEFLIYFQGNSAPDKSGLPSDRFSAERTGGSVSTLTIQRTQQEDSAVYLCASSSLHRDFTYEQYFGPGTRLTVT.

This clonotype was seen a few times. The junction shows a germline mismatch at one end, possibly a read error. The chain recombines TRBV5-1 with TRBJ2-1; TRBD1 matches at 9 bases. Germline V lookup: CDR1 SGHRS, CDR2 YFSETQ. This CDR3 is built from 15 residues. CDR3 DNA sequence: TGTGCCAGCAGCTTCACGGGACAGGGCATAGATGAGCAGTTCTTC. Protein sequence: CASSFTGQGIDEQFF.

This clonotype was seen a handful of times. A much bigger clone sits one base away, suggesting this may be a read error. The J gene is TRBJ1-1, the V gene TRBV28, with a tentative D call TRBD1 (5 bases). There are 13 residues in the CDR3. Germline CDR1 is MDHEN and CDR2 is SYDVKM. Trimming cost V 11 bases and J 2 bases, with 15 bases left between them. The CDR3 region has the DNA TGTGCCGGTGACAGTTCCCCCAACACTGAAGCTTTCTTT. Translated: CAGDSSPNTEAFF.

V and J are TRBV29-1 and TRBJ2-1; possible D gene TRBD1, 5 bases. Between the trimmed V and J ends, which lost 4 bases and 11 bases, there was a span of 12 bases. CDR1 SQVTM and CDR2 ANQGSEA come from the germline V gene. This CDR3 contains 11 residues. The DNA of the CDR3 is TGCAGCGTTGTGCCCTCAGGGAAGCAGTTCTTC. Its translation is CSVVPSGKQFF.